These 23 T cell receptor beta chains were sequenced from one sample in a study of blood T cell repertoires in COVID-19. Sequencing was performed with immunoSEQ multiplex PCR; in TCRdb, only in-frame clones are kept and a portion is missing. The table records 250,000 to 300,000 clones, roughly 92% of them present only once. What was sequenced was peripheral blood. These receptors all stem from a woman aged 25 to 39 with COVID-19, enrolled during active disease.

The rearrangement joins TRBV7-3 to TRBJ2-3; 7 nucleotides agree with TRBD2. Germline V gene data show CDR1 as SGHTA and CDR2 as FQGTGA. V gave up 5 bases and J gave up 0 bases; unmatched junction bases: 2. The CDR3 contains 14 residues. The CDR3 DNA reads TGTGCCAGCAGCCTAGCGGCTAGCACAGATACGCAGTATTTT. Its protein is CASSLAASTDTQYF.

This chain links TRBV5-4 with TRBJ2-5, with D possibly being TRBD1 (5 bases). Germline CDR1 SGHNT, CDR2 YYREEE (reference sequence). V was clipped by 4 bases and J by 1 base, with 11 bases between them. The CDR3 has 14 residues. DNA for the CDR3: TGTGCCAGCAGCCCGAGACAGTTCCAAGAGACCCAGTACTTC. It codes for CASSPRQFQETQYF.

J is TRBJ1-1 and V is TRBV11-2; D is perhaps TRBD1 (5 bases). The V gene lost 1 base and the J gene lost 5 bases, with 14 bases spanning the gap. Germline V gives CDR1 SGHAT, CDR2 FQNNGV. The CDR3 loop spans 15 amino acids. The chain's CDR3 is CASSLGLTVVTEAFF. CDR3 coding DNA: TGTGCCAGCAGCTTAGGGTTGACAGTCGTGACTGAAGCTTTCTTT.

The chain carries TRBV6-2 or TRBV6-3 and TRBJ2-1; TRBD2 matches 8 bases. The germline V gene has CDR1 MNHEY and CDR2 SVGEGT. The V gene end was trimmed by 6 bases and the J gene end by 0 bases; junction bases not matched to a gene: 4. The CDR3 extends over 15 amino acids. The CDR3 sequence: CASSQSGSSYNEQFF. Written as DNA, the CDR3 is TGTGCCAGCAGCCAGAGCGGGAGCTCCTACAATGAGCAGTTCTTC.

This chain uses TRBV5-1 with TRBJ1-1, with 9 bases matching TRBD1. CDR3 length: 14 residues. V lost 0 bases, J lost 3 bases, and 0 bases stayed unmatched. Germline V lookup: CDR1 SGHRS, CDR2 YFSETQ. The DNA for the CDR3 is TGCGCCAGCAGCTTGGGGGACAGGGACACTGAAGCTTTCTTT. This codes for CASSLGDRDTEAFF.

The gene calls are TRBV29-1 and TRBJ2-7; 12 bases map to TRBD2. The ends lost 4 bases at V and 1 base at J; junction bases unmatched: 5. The germline CDR1 and CDR2 sequences are SQVTM and ANQGSEA. The CDR3 spans 15 residues. The CDR3 DNA reads as TGCAGCGTTGGGACTAGCGGGATTTGGTCCTACGAGCAGTACTTC. It encodes CSVGTSGIWSYEQYF.

The V call is TRBV24-1, the J call TRBJ2-3; TRBD1 agrees at 8 bases. Germline lookup yields CDR1 KGHDR and CDR2 SFDVKD. The V and J ends lost 3 bases and 4 bases, in that order; junction bases with no gene match: 8. The CDR3 length is 16 residues. The CDR3 sequence: CATSDHGQGGPDTQYF. CDR3 in DNA: TGTGCCACCAGTGATCATGGACAGGGCGGCCCAGATACGCAGTATTTT.

CDR3 DNA: TGTGCCAGTAGTGAGCTAGCGGGAGGAAAGTTTGACAATGAGCAGTTCTTC. Protein sequence: CASSELAGGKFDNEQFF. The chain carries TRBV19 and TRBJ2-1; 11 bases line up with TRBD2. The V and J ends lost 5 bases and 5 bases, in that order; junction bases with no gene match: 11. CDR1 LNHDA and CDR2 SQIVND come from the germline V gene (reference sequence). CDR3 length equals 17 residues.

The chain combines TRBV6-1 with TRBJ2-5, with D possibly matching TRBD2 (6 bases). The germline gives CDR1 MNHNS, CDR2 SASEGT. The ends were cut back, 4 bases at V and 2 bases at J, with 17 bases in the middle. This CDR3 is built from 16 residues. The DNA for the CDR3 is TGTGCCAGCAGTGGACCTTCAGTGGGGGGACAAGAGACCCAGTACTTC. Encoded protein: CASSGPSVGGQETQYF.

The chain is built from TRBV7-8 and TRBJ2-3; D uncertain. This CDR3 is built from 12 residues. V shed 5 bases and J shed 4 bases, with 7 bases lying between them. Looked up from germline, CDR1 is SGHVS and CDR2 is FQNEAQ. CDR3 nucleotide sequence: TGTGCCAGCAGCCCGGCGGCAGATACGCAGTATTTT. This encodes CASSPAADTQYF.

V and J are TRBV30 and TRBJ2-7; unclear D gene. This CDR3 has 10 residues. V dropped 2 bases and J dropped 5 bases, with 4 bases sitting between them. Per the germline V gene, CDR1 is GTSNPN and CDR2 is SVGIG (reference sequence). The DNA of the CDR3 is TGTGCCTGGAGTCGGGACGAGCAGTACTTC. Translation: CAWSRDEQYF.

This clone was counted once. This chain uses TRBV30 with TRBJ2-3; 16 bases are a match to TRBD2. The ends lost 3 bases at V and 14 bases at J; junction bases unmatched: 11. The CDR3 has 15 residues. CDR1 and CDR2 from the germline V gene are GTSNPN and SVGIG (reference sequence). The CDR3 is CAWSKTGTSGGVRYF. The CDR3 nucleotides are TGTGCCTGGAGCAAAACCGGGACTAGCGGGGGGGTTCGGTATTTT.

The CDR3 coding sequence is TGTGCCAGCGAACTAAGTGATAAAATAAGCTCCTACAATGAGCAGTTCTTC. Protein sequence: CASELSDKISSYNEQFF. The chain couples TRBV2 to TRBJ2-1; no clear D gene. Germline V lookup: CDR1 SNHLY, CDR2 FYNNEI. Deletions cut 8 bases from V and 0 bases from J, with 20 bases between. CDR3 length equals 17 residues.

This clone was seen repeatedly, ten times or more. The V gene is TRBV4-2, the J gene TRBJ2-7; D may be TRBD2 (6 bases). The V end was cut by 0 bases, the J end by 2 bases, with 17 bases between. The CDR3 totals 17 residues. Germline V gene sequence: CDR1 LGHNA, CDR2 YNFKEQ. The CDR3 DNA is TGTGCCAGCAGCCAAGAAGGTTTCGGGGGAGAGACCTACGAGCAGTACTTC. Translated, it gives CASSQEGFGGETYEQYF.

V is TRBV27 and J is TRBJ2-7; tentatively, D is TRBD1 (6 bases). V was clipped by 3 bases and J by 5 bases, with 14 bases between them. This CDR3 contains 14 residues. Looked up from germline, CDR1 is MNHEY and CDR2 is SMNVEV (reference sequence). The CDR3 sequence: CASSFFPGHHEQYF. CDR3 nucleotide sequence: TGTGCCAGCAGTTTTTTCCCGGGACACCACGAGCAGTACTTC.

The chain is built from TRBV5-1 and TRBJ2-7; D is possibly TRBD1 (5 bases). Per germline, CDR1 SGHRS and CDR2 YFSETQ. Trimming pared 2 bases from V and 3 bases from J, leaving 9 bases between. CDR3 length: 13 residues. The CDR3 is CASSLAGNYEQYF. The DNA for the CDR3 is TGCGCCAGCAGCTTAGCAGGGAACTACGAGCAGTACTTC.

This clone was seen once. The gene calls are TRBV28 and TRBJ1-2; D gene ambiguous. The CDR3 is 11 residues long. V was shortened by 11 bases and J by 1 base, with 8 bases between the two germline ends. CDR1 and CDR2 (germline): MDHEN, SYDVKM. CDR3 loop: CASLSNYGYTF. DNA of the CDR3: TGTGCCTCTCTTAGTAACTATGGCTACACCTTC.

The chain uses TRBV7-2 and TRBJ2-3, with 7 bases aligning to TRBD2. V gave up 3 bases and J gave up 1 base; unmatched junction bases: 7. The CDR3 extends over 16 amino acids. Looked up from germline, CDR1 is SGHTA and CDR2 is FQGNSA. The CDR3: CASSFEGRGGTDTQYF. The CDR3, as DNA: TGTGCCAGCAGCTTTGAGGGGAGGGGAGGCACAGATACGCAGTATTTT. Full variable domain (outside the CDR3, taken from reference TRBV7-2 and TRBJ2-3): GAGVSQSPSNKVTEKGKDVELRCDPISGHTALYWYRQSLGQGLEFLIYFQGNSAPDKSGLPSDRFSAERTGGSVSTLTIQRTQQEDSAVYLCASSFEGRGGTDTQYFGPGTRLTVL.

The chain has TRBV19 and TRBJ2-1, with D perhaps matching TRBD1 (5 bases). Germline V gene lookup returns CDR1 LNHDA and CDR2 SQIVND (reference sequence). Trimming stripped 7 bases from V and 9 bases from J, with 19 bases between. This CDR3 has 14 residues. CDR3 in amino acids: CASKVAQGWAEQFF. CDR3 sequence (DNA): TGTGCCAGTAAGGTGGCGCAGGGATGGGCTGAGCAGTTCTTC. Together with reference TRBV19 and TRBJ2-1, the CDR3 gives the full variable domain: DGGITQSPKYLFRKEGQNVTLSCEQNLNHDAMYWYRQDPGQGLRLIYYSQIVNDFQKGDIAEGYSVSREKKESFPLTVTSAQKNPTAFYLCASKVAQGWAEQFFGPGTRLTVL.

J is TRBJ2-7 and V is TRBV5-1, with 11 bases lining up with TRBD1. Losses at the gene ends were 6 bases for V and 3 bases for J; bases not matched to a gene: 2. The CDR3 has 13 amino acids. Germline values: CDR1 SGHRS, CDR2 YFSETQ. The CDR3 here is CASTGTGGYEQYF. CDR3 sequence (DNA): TGCGCCAGCACCGGGACAGGGGGCTACGAGCAGTACTTC. Drawing the rest from reference TRBV5-1 and TRBJ2-7, the complete variable domain is KAGVTQTPRYLIKTRGQQVTLSCSPISGHRSVSWYQQTPGQGLQFLFEYFSETQRNKGNFPGRFSGRQFSNSRSEMNVSTLELGDSALYLCASTGTGGYEQYFGPGTRLTVT.

This CDR3 is CAWRRQGGSPLHF. The DNA for the CDR3 is TGTGCCTGGAGGAGGCAGGGGGGCTCACCCCTCCACTTT. The gene calls are TRBV30 and TRBJ1-6, with 7 bases matching TRBD1. The trim removed 3 bases at V and 10 bases at J, leaving 6 bases unmatched. Germline V gene data show CDR1 as GTSNPN and CDR2 as SVGIG (reference sequence). The CDR3 covers 13 residues.

The V and J genes are TRBV7-8 and TRBJ1-2, with 7 bases that match TRBD1. There are 16 residues in the CDR3. The germline gives CDR1 SGHVS, CDR2 FQNEAQ. V lost 1 base to trimming and J lost 7 bases; unmatched junction nucleotides: 12. DNA of the CDR3: TGTGCCAGCAGCTTAGATGAGACAGGGTGGACGAGTGGCTACACCTTC. Its protein is CASSLDETGWTSGYTF.

This chain joins TRBV6-6 and TRBJ1-2; 7 positions match TRBD1. J gave up 2 bases and V 6 bases, and 27 bases lay outside the gene matches. The CDR3 spans 21 residues. In germline, CDR1 is MNHNY, CDR2 SVGAGI (reference sequence). The CDR3 spells CASSYLGGPGGTANTNYGYTF. CDR3 DNA sequence: TGTGCCAGCAGCTACCTTGGTGGTCCGGGGGGGACAGCAAATACCAACTATGGCTACACCTTC.